This record concerns one T cell receptor (beta chain) sequence. The target antigen is unknown. Trimming pared 6 bases from V and 3 bases from J, leaving 18 bases between. In germline, CDR1 is SEHNR, CDR2 FQNEAQ (reference sequence). The CDR3 spans 16 residues. Each CDR3 protein gets one entry after TCRdb re-called the reads with MiXCR. The table shows 680,000 or so distinct CDR3 sequences, with roughly 36% occurring only once. This entry comes from a study of T cell repertoires in cytomegalovirus infection. Across the whole study: The study used recently identified HLA-C-restricted and well-studied HLA-B-restricted CMV epitopes. Both a matching HLA type and CMV infection were indicated by public TCR beta signatures. Study-wide findings and caveats: Summed public TCR beta family frequency identified CMV carriers bearing the relevant HLA.

The material sequenced was cultured PBMCs, taken from culture after CMV antigen stimulation. This clonotype was sampled from a human donor in good health (CMV status not recorded). Some clones in this sample may be carry-over from other donors' samples. The J gene is TRBJ2-1, the V gene TRBV7-9; possibly TRBD2 for D (6 bases). The CDR3 protein is CASRPTRGTNYNEQFF. The CDR3 nucleotides are TGTGCCAGCAGACCCACGCGGGGTACGAACTACAATGAGCAGTTCTTC.